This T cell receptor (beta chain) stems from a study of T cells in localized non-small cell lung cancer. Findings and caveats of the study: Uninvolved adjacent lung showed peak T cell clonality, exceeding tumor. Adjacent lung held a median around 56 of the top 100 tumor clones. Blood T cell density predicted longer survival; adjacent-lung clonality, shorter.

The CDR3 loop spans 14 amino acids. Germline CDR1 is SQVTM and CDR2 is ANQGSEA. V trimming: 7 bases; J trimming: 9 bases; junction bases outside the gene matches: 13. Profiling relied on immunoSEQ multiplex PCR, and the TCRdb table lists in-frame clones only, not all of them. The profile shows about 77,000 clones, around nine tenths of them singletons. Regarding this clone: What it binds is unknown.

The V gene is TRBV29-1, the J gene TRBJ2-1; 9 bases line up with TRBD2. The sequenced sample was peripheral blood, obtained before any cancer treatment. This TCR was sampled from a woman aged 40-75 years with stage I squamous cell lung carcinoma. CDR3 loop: CSGSPSGALGEQFF. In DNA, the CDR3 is TGCAGCGGCTCACCTAGCGGGGCCCTCGGTGAGCAGTTCTTC.